What follows are 22 T cell receptor beta chains derived from one specimen sequenced in a study of T cells in Graves' hyperthyroidism and ophthalmopathy. Amplified regions were TCR beta CDR3 sequences from RNA transcripts. First-round RT-PCR with HTBI primers amplified the TCR CDR3 region. MiXCR, applied by TCRdb to the multiplex PCR reads, yields one record per CDR3 protein. The sample lists 450,000 to 700,000 distinct CDR3 sequences; just over 45% were seen once. The sequencing sample was made of peripheral blood or thyroid tissue (not recorded which). All receptors come from an adult woman with Graves' disease, either hyperthyroidism or ophthalmopathy (not recorded which).

The V and J genes are TRBV29-1 and TRBJ1-2, with D tentatively TRBD1 (5 bases). Germline V gene sequence: CDR1 SQVTM, CDR2 ANQGSEA. V lost 7 bases, J lost 8 bases, and 29 bases lay in between. The CDR3 sequence is 16 residues long. For the CDR3, the DNA is TGCAGCGCGGGGCCGGGTTTAGCCTCCTCGTTCCGGGGCTACACCTTC. This gives the protein CSAGPGLASSFRGYTF.

This clonotype was found many times. The chain employs TRBV10-2 and TRBJ1-1; D might be TRBD1 (6 bases). With 10 bases removed from V and 6 bases from J, the gap between germline ends came to 18 bases. The germline gives CDR1 WSHSY, CDR2 SAAADI. The CDR3 contains 13 residues. In DNA form, the CDR3 reads TGCGCCACCTCCAAAACAGGGAGTGCTGAAGCTTTCTTT. It encodes CATSKTGSAEAFF.

This clonotype has a single count. V and J are TRBV10-3 and TRBJ2-7, with 10 bases identical to TRBD2. Germline CDR1 is ENHRY and CDR2 is SYGVKD. CDR3 length equals 15 residues. J gave up 4 bases and V 3 bases, and 6 bases lay outside the gene matches. CDR3: CAISEILAGEYEQYF. The CDR3 bases are TGTGCCATCAGTGAAATTCTAGCGGGAGAGTACGAGCAGTACTTC.

This clonotype was recorded at least ten times. The chain recombines TRBV5-1 with TRBJ2-7; tentatively, D is TRBD2 (5 bases). The germline CDR1 and CDR2 sequences are SGHRS and YFSETQ. Between the trimmed V and J ends, which lost 4 bases and 1 base, there was a span of 9 bases. This CDR3 contains 13 residues. The CDR3 coding sequence is TGCGCCAGCAGCCTTCAGCGGTCCTACGAGCAGTACTTC. Translating it yields CASSLQRSYEQYF.

V usage is TRBV28 and J usage is TRBJ2-2; the match to TRBD2 covers 14 bases. Germline loops: CDR1 MDHEN, CDR2 SYDVKM. This CDR3 has 19 residues. The V segment lost 5 bases and the J segment 6 bases; nucleotides outside the gene matches: 14. This CDR3 is CASSLAPTSGRAFSGELFF. CDR3 nucleotides: TGTGCCAGCAGTCTAGCCCCGACTAGCGGGAGGGCTTTTTCCGGGGAGCTGTTTTTT.

Worth noting for this clonotype: No DNA is shown, since the ends of the CDR3 on it are uncertain; the CDR3 is the one TCRdb lists. The chain combines TRBV25-1 with TRBJ2-7; the DNA was not compared with TRBD1, the D call given in the table. Inclusive of both ends, the CDR3 amounts to 22 amino acids. The germline V gene encodes CDR1 MGHDK and CDR2 SYGVNS. CDR3: CDSSIYLCSVGGRGLGRHEQYF.

Remarks on this clonotype: One end of the junction is discordant with germline, which a read error may explain. The V and J genes are TRBV7-9 and TRBJ2-2, with 9 positions matching TRBD1. This CDR3 region has 18 residues. The germline V gene encodes CDR1 SEHNR and CDR2 FQNEAQ (reference sequence). The CDR3, as DNA: TGTGCCAGCAGCATAGCAAGCGGGACAGGGTCGTTCACCGGGGAGCTGTTTTTT. Translated: CASSIASGTGSFTGELFF.

This rearrangement joins TRBV20-1 to TRBJ2-5; possibly TRBD1 for D (5 bases). CDR1 and CDR2 (germline): DFQATT, SNEGSKA (reference sequence). The CDR3 totals 15 residues. V lost 3 bases to trimming and J lost 0 bases, with 14 bases between them. CDR3 residues: CSASSAGQHQETQYF. CDR3 in DNA: TGCAGTGCTAGTTCGGCAGGGCAGCACCAAGAGACCCAGTACTTC.

There are a few counts of this clonotype. The J gene is TRBJ2-2, the V gene TRBV4-1; a possible D gene is TRBD2 (6 bases). The CDR3 totals 15 residues. V was trimmed by 2 bases and J by 5 bases, leaving 12 bases between them. From germline, CDR1 is MGHRA and CDR2 YSYEKL. CDR3 loop: CASSQMGRRTGELFF. As DNA, the CDR3 is TGCGCCAGCAGCCAAATGGGGAGGAGGACCGGGGAGCTGTTTTTT.

The rearrangement links TRBV10-3 to TRBJ2-7; D is possibly TRBD1 (5 bases). This CDR3 has 17 amino acids. V lost 0 bases and J lost 3, with 18 bases in between. CDR1 and CDR2 from the germline V gene are ENHRY and SYGVKD. The CDR3 is CAISESTRIGELYEQYF. CDR3 sequence (DNA): TGTGCCATCAGTGAGTCGACTCGGATAGGGGAACTCTACGAGCAGTACTTC.

This clonotype was picked up many times. The chain uses TRBV7-9 and TRBJ1-3; 8 bases align to TRBD1. Looked up from germline, CDR1 is SEHNR and CDR2 is FQNEAQ (reference sequence). The V segment lost 4 bases and the J segment 4 bases; nucleotides outside the gene matches: 6. The CDR3 contains 15 residues. The CDR3 DNA follows: TGTGCCAGCAGCTCATGGACAGGGACCGGAAACACCATATATTTT. It yields the protein CASSSWTGTGNTIYF.

V gene TRBV29-1 combines with J gene TRBJ2-5, with 11 bases fitting TRBD2. The CDR3 length is 21 residues. Germline CDR1 reads SQVTM; CDR2 reads ANQGSEA. The J segment lost 5 bases and the V segment lost 8 bases, leaving 31 bases of the junction unmatched. The CDR3 bases are TGCAGCTATGCCCCCATCAGTGAGTTTCGTAGCGGGAGGGAGAATGAGGAGACCCAGTACTTC. Protein product: CSYAPISEFRSGRENEETQYF.

This clonotype was seen ten or more times. J is TRBJ1-1 and V is TRBV11-3; D is perhaps TRBD1 (5 bases). The CDR3 covers 14 residues. Germline V gene sequence: CDR1 SGHNT, CDR2 YENEEA. The germline V and J ends were trimmed by 5 bases and 1 base, with 11 bases remaining between them. Here the CDR3 reads CASSVAGSNTEAFF. The CDR3 nucleotides are TGTGCCAGCAGCGTGGCAGGGTCGAACACTGAAGCTTTCTTT.

V is TRBV9 and J is TRBJ2-2, with D possibly TRBD1 on 5 matching bases. CDR1 and CDR2 from the germline V gene are SGDLS and YYNGEE. The CDR3 spans 15 residues. Trimming left V 4 bases short and J 1 base short, with 11 bases between. The CDR3 loop is CASSQWQGNTGELFF. The CDR3 nucleotides read TGTGCCAGCAGCCAATGGCAGGGGAACACCGGGGAGCTGTTTTTT.

Concerning this clonotype: An end of the junction differs from the germline gene, which may be a read error. The CDR3 region is CASSGSDSPLHF. The CDR3 DNA reads as TGTGCCAGCAGTGGCAGCGATTCGCCCCTCCACTTT. The rearrangement joins TRBV12-3 or TRBV12-4 to TRBJ1-6; no reliable D call. The CDR3 is 12 amino acids.

This rearrangement joins TRBV7-8 to TRBJ1-6; D remains unclear. Germline CDR1 SGHVS, CDR2 FQNEAQ. The CDR3 is 15 residues long. Trimming shortened V by 1 base and J by 1 base, and 5 bases separated the two germline ends. The CDR3 loop reads CASSLVRSYNSPLHF. As DNA, the CDR3 is TGTGCCAGCAGCTTAGTTCGTTCCTATAATTCACCCCTCCACTTT.

This clonotype has a count of ten or more. This rearrangement joins TRBV11-2 to TRBJ2-7; no clear D gene. Trimming left V 2 bases short and J 6 bases short, with 8 bases between. Germline V gives CDR1 SGHAT, CDR2 FQNNGV. This CDR3 spans 12 amino acids. CDR3 nucleotide sequence: TGTGCCAGCAGCTTAATCCCATCCGAGCAGTACTTC. Protein product: CASSLIPSEQYF. Supplemented by reference TRBV11-2 and TRBJ2-7, the full variable domain reads EAGVAQSPRYKIIEKRQSVAFWCNPISGHATLYWYQQILGQGPKLLIQFQNNGVVDDSQLPKDRFSAERLKGVDSTLKIQPAKLEDSAVYLCASSLIPSEQYFGPGTRLTVT.

In its sample, this clonotype was seen many times. This sequence joins TRBV15 and TRBJ2-7; 7 nucleotides agree with TRBD2. The V segment lost 3 bases and the J segment 6 bases; nucleotides outside the gene matches: 8. Germline CDR1 is LNHNV and CDR2 is YYDKDF (reference sequence). This CDR3 comprises 14 residues. Here the CDR3 reads CATSSLSGPPEQYF. The CDR3 coding sequence is TGTGCCACCAGCAGCCTTAGCGGGCCCCCCGAGCAGTACTTC.

This clonotype was detected ten times or more. The rearrangement uses TRBV6-6 and TRBJ1-6, with no clear D. Germline V gene lookup returns CDR1 MNHNY and CDR2 SVGAGI (reference sequence). This CDR3 has 11 amino acids. V dropped 7 bases and J dropped 7 bases, with 5 bases sitting between them. This chain's CDR3 is CASMSNSPLHF. The CDR3 nucleotides read TGTGCCAGCATGTCGAATTCACCCCTCCACTTT.

The genes are TRBV6-4 and TRBJ2-1; weak D call: TRBD2 (6 bases). V gave up 3 bases and J gave up 8 bases, with 17 bases separating them. The germline V gene encodes CDR1 MRHNA and CDR2 SNTAGT. The CDR3 has 15 residues. CDR3 protein: CASSETSSPSHEQFF. The CDR3 nucleotides read TGTGCCAGCAGTGAGACTAGTTCCCCTTCCCATGAGCAGTTCTTC.

This clonotype was counted at least ten times. The V gene is TRBV7-9, the J gene TRBJ1-3; 8 bases agree with TRBD1. Germline V lookup: CDR1 SEHNR, CDR2 FQNEAQ (reference sequence). J lost 2 bases, V lost 5 bases, and 5 bases had no gene match. This CDR3 has 15 amino acids. The CDR3 nucleotides read TGTGCCAGCAGCCCACAGGGGGAGACTGGAAACACCATATATTTT. This encodes CASSPQGETGNTIYF.

This clonotype was seen a single time. The rearrangement joins TRBV7-2 to TRBJ2-1, with 9 bases aligning to TRBD2. CDR3 length: 16 amino acids. V was clipped by 0 bases and J by 7 bases; unmatched bases: 7. Germline V gene lookup returns CDR1 SGHTA and CDR2 FQGNSA. Written as DNA, the CDR3 is TGTGCCAGCAGCTTAGCGGCGGGAGGGCGATTGAATGAGCAGTTCTTC. Amino acids: CASSLAAGGRLNEQFF.